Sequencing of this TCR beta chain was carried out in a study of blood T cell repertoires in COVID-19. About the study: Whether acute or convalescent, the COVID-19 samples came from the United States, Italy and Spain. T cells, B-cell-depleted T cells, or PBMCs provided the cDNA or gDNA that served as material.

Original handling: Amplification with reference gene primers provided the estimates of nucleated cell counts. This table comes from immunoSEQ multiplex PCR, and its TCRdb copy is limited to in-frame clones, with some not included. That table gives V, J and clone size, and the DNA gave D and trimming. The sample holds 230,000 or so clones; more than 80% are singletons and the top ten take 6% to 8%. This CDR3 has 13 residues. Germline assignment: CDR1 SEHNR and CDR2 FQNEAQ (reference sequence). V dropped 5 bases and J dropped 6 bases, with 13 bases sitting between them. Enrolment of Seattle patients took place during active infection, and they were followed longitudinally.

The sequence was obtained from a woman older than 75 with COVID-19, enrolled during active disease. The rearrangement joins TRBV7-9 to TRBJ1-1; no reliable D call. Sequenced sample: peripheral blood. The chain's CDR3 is CASSTNRVAEAFF. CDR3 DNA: TGTGCCAGCAGCACAAACCGGGTCGCTGAAGCTTTCTTT.